Listed here are 27 T cell receptor beta chains from one sample, sequenced in a study of cytomegalovirus exposure and HLA in healthy donors. The PCR ran on 60 Vbeta and 13 Jbeta primers. Repertoires were generated with immunoSEQ multiplex PCR, while TCRdb's copy carries only in-frame clones and drops some. Here the sample spans over 130,000 clones, 70% to 85% being singletons. The sample was PBMCs. Every receptor here comes from a man aged 40-49 years in good health and CMV-seronegative.

The chain carries TRBV5-1 and TRBJ2-7; TRBD2 aligns across 7 bases. The CDR3 consists of 13 residues. Losses at the gene ends were 0 bases for V and 5 bases for J; bases not matched to a gene: 2. Germline V CDR1 and CDR2: SGHRS, YFSETQ. The CDR3 here is CASSLGGGNEQYF. The CDR3 DNA reads as TGCGCCAGCAGCTTGGGGGGAGGGAACGAGCAGTACTTC.

This rearrangement joins TRBV14 to TRBJ1-4; D is perhaps TRBD1 (5 bases). This CDR3 contains 19 residues. V was trimmed by 0 bases and J by 0 bases, leaving 17 bases between them. Germline V gene lookup returns CDR1 SGHDN and CDR2 FVKESK. CDR3 loop: CASSQDCFLGQATNEKLFF. Here the CDR3 DNA reads TGTGCCAGCAGCCAAGATTGTTTCTTGGGGCAGGCAACTAATGAAAAACTGTTTTTT.

The gene calls are TRBV6-1 and TRBJ2-7, with 8 bases identical to TRBD2. The CDR3 sequence is 19 residues long. The junction had 16 bases not matched to a gene; V was cut back by 1 base and J by 2 bases. Germline CDR1 reads MNHNS; CDR2 reads SASEGT. The CDR3 nucleotides read TGTGCCAGCAGTGAAGACAGCCCGAAGACTAGCGAGGGGACCTACGAGCAGTACTTC. Its translation: CASSEDSPKTSEGTYEQYF.

This chain uses TRBV6-5 with TRBJ1-2; TRBD1 is a possible D gene (6 bases). V was shortened by 4 bases and J by 2 bases, with 17 bases between the two germline ends. This CDR3 has 16 amino acids. Germline assignment: CDR1 MNHEY and CDR2 SVGAGI. The CDR3 protein is CASSSPLTGKNYGYTF. The CDR3 bases are TGTGCCAGCAGTTCCCCATTGACAGGAAAAAACTATGGCTACACCTTC.

J is TRBJ2-1 and V is TRBV29-1; D possibly corresponds to TRBD1 (7 bases). The V end lost 7 bases, the J end lost 2 bases, and 15 bases lay between the germline ends. This CDR3 spans 14 amino acids. Germline lookup yields CDR1 SQVTM and CDR2 ANQGSEA. The CDR3 nucleotides read TGCAGCGCTACTCCCAGGGGGGCCTACAATGAGCAGTTCTTC. Translation: CSATPRGAYNEQFF.

V gene TRBV10-3 combines with J gene TRBJ2-3; 9 bases agree with TRBD1. The germline V gene has CDR1 ENHRY and CDR2 SYGVKD. There are 16 residues in the CDR3. Germline trimming cut 0 bases from V and 2 bases from J; bases unmatched to any gene: 3. CDR3 nucleotides: TGTGCCATCAGTGAGTCGGGGACAGGGACCACAGATACGCAGTATTTT. Protein product: CAISESGTGTTDTQYF.

DNA of the CDR3: TGTGCCACCAGCAGAGGCGGGACAGGGGATGACTATGGCTACACCTTC. Translation: CATSRGGTGDDYGYTF. The chain couples TRBV15 to TRBJ1-2; 10 nucleotides line up with TRBD1. There are 16 residues in the CDR3. The trim removed 1 base at V and 3 bases at J, leaving 5 bases unmatched. Germline-derived CDR1 and CDR2 are LNHNV and YYDKDF (reference sequence).

V and J are TRBV7-9 and TRBJ1-1; D uncertain. Germline V gene lookup returns CDR1 SEHNR and CDR2 FQNEAQ (reference sequence). The V end was cut by 2 bases, the J end by 2 bases, with 6 bases between. CDR3 length: 13 amino acids. CDR3 loop: CASSLNSNTEAFF. In nucleotides, the CDR3 is TGTGCCAGCAGCTTAAATTCAAACACTGAAGCTTTCTTT.

The V call is TRBV6-4, the J call TRBJ2-2; 7 nucleotides line up with TRBD1. Losses at the gene ends were 4 bases for V and 3 bases for J; bases not matched to a gene: 8. CDR1 is MRHNA and CDR2 is SNTAGT in the germline V gene. The CDR3 is 16 residues long. DNA of the CDR3: TGTGCCAGCAGTGTTTCGGGACAGATAGACACCGGGGAGCTGTTTTTT. Translated, it gives CASSVSGQIDTGELFF.

The count of this clone is one. This rearrangement joins TRBV4-1 to TRBJ2-3; 9 bases match TRBD1. The junction had 8 bases not matched to a gene; V was cut back by 4 bases and J by 3 bases. This CDR3 has 16 amino acids. Germline assignment: CDR1 MGHRA and CDR2 YSYEKL. The CDR3 sequence is CASSLLQGAGTDTQYF. The CDR3 region has the DNA TGCGCCAGCAGCCTGTTACAGGGGGCAGGGACAGATACGCAGTATTTT.

The chain combines TRBV5-1 with TRBJ2-5; 7 nucleotides line up with TRBD2. The V gene's germline CDR1 is SGHRS and CDR2 YFSETQ. Germline trimming cut 3 bases from V and 9 bases from J; bases unmatched to any gene: 2. The length of the CDR3 is 11 residues. The DNA of the CDR3 is TGCGCCAGCAGCTGGGGGAGGGCCCAGTACTTC. Translating it yields CASSWGRAQYF.

The V gene is TRBV5-5, the J gene TRBJ1-5, with TRBD1 matching over 12 bases. The CDR3 totals 17 residues. The germline CDR1 and CDR2 sequences are SGHKS and YYEKEE (reference sequence). J lost 4 bases, V lost 4 bases, and 9 bases had no gene match. The CDR3: CASSISGDRGPNQPQHF. CDR3 bases: TGTGCCAGCAGCATCTCCGGGGACAGGGGGCCGAATCAGCCCCAGCATTTT.

The chain employs TRBV27 and TRBJ2-7; 9 bases are a match to TRBD1. CDR1 is MNHEY and CDR2 is SMNVEV in the germline V gene (reference sequence). V shed 5 bases and J 1 base; nucleotides not matched to a gene: 6. CDR3 length equals 15 residues. CDR3 protein: CASSTGGTGSYEQYF. In DNA form, the CDR3 reads TGTGCCAGCAGTACGGGCGGGACAGGGTCCTACGAGCAGTACTTC.

CDR3 amino acids: CASSYRDRGEQFF. DNA of the CDR3: TGTGCCAGCAGCTACAGGGACCGCGGGGAGCAGTTCTTC. The J gene is TRBJ2-1, the V gene TRBV7-2; D is possibly TRBD1 (6 bases). Germline-derived CDR1 and CDR2 are SGHTA and FQGNSA. Between the trimmed V and J ends, which lost 4 bases and 10 bases, there was a span of 14 bases. The CDR3 loop spans 13 amino acids.

There are a few counts of this clone. The CDR3 spells CAWSRDSEETQYF. For the CDR3, the DNA is TGTGCCTGGAGCCGGGACAGTGAAGAGACCCAGTACTTC. The chain uses TRBV30 and TRBJ2-5; 7 nucleotides agree with TRBD1. V shed 3 bases and J 3 bases; nucleotides not matched to a gene: 4. The CDR3 loop spans 13 amino acids. Germline V gene data show CDR1 as GTSNPN and CDR2 as SVGIG (reference sequence).

The rearrangement joins TRBV9 to TRBJ2-7; 7 nucleotides match TRBD1. This CDR3 comprises 15 residues. CDR1 and CDR2 (germline): SGDLS, YYNGEE. V shed 4 bases and J 0 bases; nucleotides not matched to a gene: 7. CDR3 sequence: CASSLAGTDSYEQYF. The DNA of the CDR3 is TGTGCCAGCAGCTTAGCCGGGACAGACTCCTACGAGCAGTACTTC.

This rearrangement joins TRBV7-6 to TRBJ2-2, with TRBD2 as a possible D gene (7 bases). Germline assignment: CDR1 SGHVS and CDR2 FNYEAQ. The CDR3 extends over 16 amino acids. The V end was cut by 4 bases, the J end by 0 bases, with 12 bases between. CDR3: CASSSAGGPNTGELFF. The CDR3, as DNA: TGTGCCAGCAGCTCCGCCGGGGGGCCGAACACCGGGGAGCTGTTTTTT.

The chain links TRBV6-4 to TRBJ2-1; 15 bases match TRBD2. Germline lookup yields CDR1 MRHNA and CDR2 SNTAGT. V lost 0 bases to trimming and J lost 8 bases; unmatched junction nucleotides: 2. This CDR3 contains 16 residues. The CDR3 protein is CASSDSGLAGGHEQFF. CDR3 nucleotide sequence: TGTGCCAGCAGTGACTCGGGACTAGCGGGGGGTCATGAGCAGTTCTTC.

This clone showed up just a few times. The CDR3, as DNA: TGTGCCAGCAGTTTACATCCGGGGGGCACGAAAAACATTCAGTACTTC. Protein: CASSLHPGGTKNIQYF. The rearrangement links TRBV28 to TRBJ2-4; D may be TRBD2 (7 bases). The length of the CDR3 is 16 residues. V lost 2 bases and J lost 4, with 15 bases in between. Germline V CDR1 and CDR2: MDHEN, SYDVKM.

V and J are TRBV27 and TRBJ2-2; 14 bases align to TRBD2. The CDR3 contains 16 residues. Germline V gene lookup returns CDR1 MNHEY and CDR2 SMNVEV (reference sequence). V was clipped by 10 bases and J by 7 bases; unmatched bases: 11. CDR3 DNA: TGTGCCACTGGAATTGGACTAGCGGGAGGAATCGGGGAGCTGTTTTTT. Its protein product is CATGIGLAGGIGELFF.

This clone came up a few times. The V and J genes are TRBV11-2 and TRBJ1-2, with D possibly TRBD1 on 5 matching bases. Looked up from germline, CDR1 is SGHAT and CDR2 is FQNNGV. CDR3 size: 17 residues. V lost 5 bases, J lost 0 bases, and 19 bases lay in between. The CDR3 reads CASSVTFDSSANYGYTF. The CDR3 DNA follows: TGTGCCAGCAGCGTAACGTTCGACAGTTCAGCTAACTATGGCTACACCTTC.

J is TRBJ2-1 and V is TRBV29-1; a weak D match, TRBD2 (5 bases). Germline V lookup: CDR1 SQVTM, CDR2 ANQGSEA. The CDR3 is 15 amino acids. Trimming took off 4 bases at V and 0 bases at J, with 13 bases between the two ends. The CDR3 bases are TGCAGCGTTGTTGGGAGCGGAACCTCCTACAATGAGCAGTTCTTC. Its translation is CSVVGSGTSYNEQFF.

The rearrangement uses TRBV7-9 and TRBJ1-2; weak D call: TRBD1 (6 bases). V was cut by 4 bases and J by 8 bases, with 20 bases left in between. Germline V CDR1 and CDR2: SEHNR, FQNEAQ (reference sequence). The CDR3 totals 15 residues. CDR3 sequence: CASSWIDQGIQGYTF. The CDR3 nucleotides read TGTGCCAGCAGCTGGATCGACCAGGGGATACAGGGCTACACCTTC.

There are a few counts of this clone. The genes are TRBV2 and TRBJ2-3; TRBD2 agrees at 12 bases. This CDR3 comprises 16 residues. The junction had 7 bases not matched to a gene; V was cut back by 3 bases and J by 6 bases. The germline V gene encodes CDR1 SNHLY and CDR2 FYNNEI. CDR3 sequence reads: CASSDPSGRAWDTQYF. The CDR3 DNA is TGTGCCAGCAGTGATCCTAGCGGGAGGGCATGGGATACGCAGTATTTT.

This chain joins TRBV11-2 and TRBJ2-1, with 11 nucleotides matching TRBD2. The V gene end was trimmed by 5 bases and the J gene end by 3 bases; junction bases not matched to a gene: 0. CDR3 length: 14 residues. The germline V gene encodes CDR1 SGHAT and CDR2 FQNNGV. The CDR3 nucleotides read TGTGCCAGCAGCCTAGCGGGGGGCTACAATGAGCAGTTCTTC. It encodes CASSLAGGYNEQFF.

The table lists this clone with a count of one. This sequence joins TRBV18 and TRBJ2-7; TRBD1 agrees at 8 bases. Losses at the gene ends were 6 bases for V and 5 bases for J; bases not matched to a gene: 18. CDR1 is KGHSH, CDR2 LQKENI, per germline. CDR3 length: 17 residues. This chain's CDR3 is CASSPTFGQGAINEQYF. In DNA form, the CDR3 reads TGTGCCAGCTCCCCTACGTTTGGGCAGGGGGCAATCAACGAGCAGTACTTC.

V usage is TRBV5-1 and J usage is TRBJ2-1, with 7 bases lining up with TRBD1. Germline CDR1 reads SGHRS; CDR2 reads YFSETQ. CDR3 length equals 13 residues. V lost 0 bases to trimming and J lost 6 bases; unmatched junction nucleotides: 0. CDR3 bases: TGCGCCAGCAGCTTGGGACAGGGCAATGAGCAGTTCTTC. Protein product: CASSLGQGNEQFF. The whole variable domain, remainder taken from reference TRBV5-1 and TRBJ2-1, is KAGVTQTPRYLIKTRGQQVTLSCSPISGHRSVSWYQQTPGQGLQFLFEYFSETQRNKGNFPGRFSGRQFSNSRSEMNVSTLELGDSALYLCASSLGQGNEQFFGPGTRLTVL.